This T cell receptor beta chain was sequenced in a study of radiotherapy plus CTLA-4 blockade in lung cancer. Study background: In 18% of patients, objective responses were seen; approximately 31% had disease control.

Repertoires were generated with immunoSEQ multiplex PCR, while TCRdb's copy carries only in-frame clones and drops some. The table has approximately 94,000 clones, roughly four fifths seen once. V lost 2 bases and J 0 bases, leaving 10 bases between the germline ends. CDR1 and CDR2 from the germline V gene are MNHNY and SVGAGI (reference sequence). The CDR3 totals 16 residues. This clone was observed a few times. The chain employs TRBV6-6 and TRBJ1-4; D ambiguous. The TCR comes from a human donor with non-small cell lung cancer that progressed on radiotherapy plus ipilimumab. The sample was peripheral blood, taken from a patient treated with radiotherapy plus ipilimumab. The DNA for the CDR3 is TGTGCCAGCAGTTACGGAGGGTCATCAACTAATGAAAAACTGTTTTTT. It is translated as CASSYGGSSTNEKLFF.